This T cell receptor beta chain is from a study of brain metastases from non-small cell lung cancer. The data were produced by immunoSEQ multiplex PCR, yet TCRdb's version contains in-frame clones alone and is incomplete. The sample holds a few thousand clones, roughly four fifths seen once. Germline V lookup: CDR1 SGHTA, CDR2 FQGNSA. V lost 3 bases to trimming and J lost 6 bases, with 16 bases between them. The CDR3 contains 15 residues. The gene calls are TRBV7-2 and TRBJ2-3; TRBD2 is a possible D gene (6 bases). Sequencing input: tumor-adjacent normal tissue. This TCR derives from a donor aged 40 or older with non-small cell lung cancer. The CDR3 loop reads CASSFVAAGGDTQYF. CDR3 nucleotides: TGTGCCAGCAGCTTCGTGGCCGCCGGGGGTGATACGCAGTATTTT.